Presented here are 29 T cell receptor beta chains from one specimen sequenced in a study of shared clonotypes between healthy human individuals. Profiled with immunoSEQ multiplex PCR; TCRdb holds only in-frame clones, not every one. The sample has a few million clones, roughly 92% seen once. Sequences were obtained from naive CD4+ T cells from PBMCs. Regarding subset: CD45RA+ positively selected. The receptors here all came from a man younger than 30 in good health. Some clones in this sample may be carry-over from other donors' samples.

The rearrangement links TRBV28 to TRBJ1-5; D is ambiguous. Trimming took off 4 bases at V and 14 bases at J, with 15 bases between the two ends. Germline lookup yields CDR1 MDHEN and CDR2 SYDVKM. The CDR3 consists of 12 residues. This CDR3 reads CASSSTRNPEHF. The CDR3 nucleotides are TGTGCCAGCAGTTCAACGAGAAATCCGGAGCATTTT. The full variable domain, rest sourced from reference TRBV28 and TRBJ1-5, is DVKVTQSSRYLVKRTGEKVFLECVQDMDHENMFWYRQDPGLGLRLIYFSYDVKMKEKGDIPEGYSVSREKKERFSLILESASTNQTSMYLCASSSTRNPEHFGDGTRLSIL.

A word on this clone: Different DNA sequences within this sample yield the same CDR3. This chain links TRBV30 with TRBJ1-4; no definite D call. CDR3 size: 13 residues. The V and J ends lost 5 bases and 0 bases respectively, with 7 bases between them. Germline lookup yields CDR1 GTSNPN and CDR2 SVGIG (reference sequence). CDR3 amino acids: CAWSSATNEKLFF. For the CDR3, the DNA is TGTGCCTGGTCCAGTGCAACTAATGAAAAACTGTTTTTT.

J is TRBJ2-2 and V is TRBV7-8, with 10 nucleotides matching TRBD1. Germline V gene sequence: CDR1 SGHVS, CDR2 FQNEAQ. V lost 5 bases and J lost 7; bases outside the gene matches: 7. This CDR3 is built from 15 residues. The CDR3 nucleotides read TGTGCCAGCAGCCCCGTGGACAGGGGGGTCGGGGAGCTGTTTTTT. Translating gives CASSPVDRGVGELFF. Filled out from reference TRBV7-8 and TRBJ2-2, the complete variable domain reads GAGVSQSPRYKVAKRGQDVALRCDPISGHVSLFWYQQALGQGPEFLTYFQNEAQLDKSGLPSDRFFAERPEGSVSTLKIQRTQQEDSAVYLCASSPVDRGVGELFFGEGSRLTVL.

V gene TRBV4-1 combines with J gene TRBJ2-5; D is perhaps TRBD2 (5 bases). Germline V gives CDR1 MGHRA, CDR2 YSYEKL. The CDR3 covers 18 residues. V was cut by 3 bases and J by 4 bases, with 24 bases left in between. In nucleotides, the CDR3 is TGCGCCAGCAGCCACGAGTTAGCGCTAATTGCGATGGGAGAGACCCAGTACTTC. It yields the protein CASSHELALIAMGETQYF.

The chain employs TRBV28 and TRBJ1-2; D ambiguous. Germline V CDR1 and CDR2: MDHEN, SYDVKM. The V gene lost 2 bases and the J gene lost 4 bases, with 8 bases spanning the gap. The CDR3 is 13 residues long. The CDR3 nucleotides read TGTGCCAGCAGTTTACCACAAACCTATGGCTACACCTTC. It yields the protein CASSLPQTYGYTF.

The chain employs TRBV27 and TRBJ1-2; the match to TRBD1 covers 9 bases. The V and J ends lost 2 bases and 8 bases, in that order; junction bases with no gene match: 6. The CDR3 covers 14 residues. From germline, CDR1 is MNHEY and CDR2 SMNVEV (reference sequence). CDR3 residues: CASSLRGTGLGYTF. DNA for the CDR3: TGTGCCAGCAGTTTACGGGGGACAGGGTTGGGCTACACCTTC.

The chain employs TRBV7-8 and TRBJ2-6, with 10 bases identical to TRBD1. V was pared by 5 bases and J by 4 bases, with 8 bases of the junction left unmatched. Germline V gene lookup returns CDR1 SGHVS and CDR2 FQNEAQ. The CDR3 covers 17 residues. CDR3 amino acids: CASSRGTGVFGANVLTF. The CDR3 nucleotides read TGTGCCAGCAGCCGGGGGACAGGGGTTTTCGGGGCCAACGTCCTGACTTTC.

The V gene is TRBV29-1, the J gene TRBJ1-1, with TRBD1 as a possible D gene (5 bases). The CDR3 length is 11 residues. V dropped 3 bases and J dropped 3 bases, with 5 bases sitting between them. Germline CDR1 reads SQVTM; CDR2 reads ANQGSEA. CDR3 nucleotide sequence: TGCAGCGTTGAGACAGACACTGAAGCTTTCTTT. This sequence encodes CSVETDTEAFF.

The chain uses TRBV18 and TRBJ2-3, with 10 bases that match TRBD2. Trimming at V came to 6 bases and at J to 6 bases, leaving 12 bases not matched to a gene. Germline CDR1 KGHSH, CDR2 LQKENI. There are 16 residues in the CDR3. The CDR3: CASSPYLAGEADTQYF. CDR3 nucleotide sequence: TGTGCCAGCTCGCCCTACCTAGCGGGAGAGGCGGATACGCAGTATTTT.

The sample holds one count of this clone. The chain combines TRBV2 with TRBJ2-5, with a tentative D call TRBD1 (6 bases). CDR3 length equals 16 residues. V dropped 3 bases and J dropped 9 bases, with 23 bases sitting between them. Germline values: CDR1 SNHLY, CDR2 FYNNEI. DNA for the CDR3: TGTGCCAGCAGTGATAAGGTGGGGGCCCCCGCAGGGGCCCAGTACTTC. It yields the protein CASSDKVGAPAGAQYF.

CDR3 amino acids: CASSFTRGPGVRTEQYF. CDR3 bases: TGTGCCAGCAGTTTTACCCGGGGACCGGGAGTCCGTACCGAGCAGTACTTC. This chain links TRBV27 with TRBJ2-7; possibly TRBD2 for D (6 bases). From germline, CDR1 is MNHEY and CDR2 SMNVEV (reference sequence). The CDR3 totals 17 residues. V was shortened by 3 bases and J by 6 bases, with 24 bases between the two germline ends.

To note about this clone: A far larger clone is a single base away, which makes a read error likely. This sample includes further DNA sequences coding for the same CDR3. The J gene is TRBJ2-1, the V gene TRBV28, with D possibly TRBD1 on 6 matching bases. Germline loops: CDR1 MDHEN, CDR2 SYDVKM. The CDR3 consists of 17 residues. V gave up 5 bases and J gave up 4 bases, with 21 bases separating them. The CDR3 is CASSTGRVQGSYNEQFF. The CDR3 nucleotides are TGTGCCAGCAGTACTGGAAGGGTACAGGGTTCTTACAATGAGCAGTTCTTC.

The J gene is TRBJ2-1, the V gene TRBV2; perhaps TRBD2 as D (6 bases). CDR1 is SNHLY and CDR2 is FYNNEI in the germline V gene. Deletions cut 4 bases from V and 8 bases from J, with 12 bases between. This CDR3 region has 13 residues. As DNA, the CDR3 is TGTGCCAGCAGTGCAGATAGCGGACATGAGCAGTTCTTC. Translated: CASSADSGHEQFF.

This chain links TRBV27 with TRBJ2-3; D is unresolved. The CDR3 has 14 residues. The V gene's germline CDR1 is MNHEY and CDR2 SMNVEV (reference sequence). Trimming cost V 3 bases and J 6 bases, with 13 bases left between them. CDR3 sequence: CASSFLSTQDTQYF. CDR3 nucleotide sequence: TGTGCCAGCAGTTTCCTTTCGACTCAGGATACGCAGTATTTT.

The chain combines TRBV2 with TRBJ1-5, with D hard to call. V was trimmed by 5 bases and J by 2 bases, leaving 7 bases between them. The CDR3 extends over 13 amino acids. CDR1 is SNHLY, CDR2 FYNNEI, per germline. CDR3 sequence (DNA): TGTGCCAGCAGTCAAGAAGGCAATCAGCCCCAGCATTTT. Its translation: CASSQEGNQPQHF. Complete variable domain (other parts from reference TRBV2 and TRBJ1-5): EPEVTQTPSHQVTQMGQEVILRCVPISNHLYFYWYRQILGQKVEFLVSFYNNEISEKSEIFDDQFSVERPDGSNFTLKIRSTKLEDSAMYFCASSQEGNQPQHFGDGTRLSIL.

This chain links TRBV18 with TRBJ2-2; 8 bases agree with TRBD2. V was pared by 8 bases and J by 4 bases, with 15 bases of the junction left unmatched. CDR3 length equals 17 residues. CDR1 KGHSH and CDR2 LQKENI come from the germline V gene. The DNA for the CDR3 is TGTGCCAGCCACCGGATGAGCGGGAGAAGGTCCACCGGGGAGCTGTTTTTT. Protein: CASHRMSGRRSTGELFF. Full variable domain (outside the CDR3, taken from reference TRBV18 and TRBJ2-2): NAGVMQNPRHLVRRRGQEARLRCSPMKGHSHVYWYRQLPEEGLKFMVYLQKENIIDESGMPKERFSAEFPKEGPSILRIQQVVRGDSAAYFCASHRMSGRRSTGELFFGEGSRLTVL.

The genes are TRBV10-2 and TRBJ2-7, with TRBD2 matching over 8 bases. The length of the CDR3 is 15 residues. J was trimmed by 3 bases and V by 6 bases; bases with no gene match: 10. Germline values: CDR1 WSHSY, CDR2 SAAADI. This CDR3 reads CASRDVAGRDYEQYF. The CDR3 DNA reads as TGCGCCAGCAGAGACGTAGCGGGGCGGGACTACGAGCAGTACTTC.

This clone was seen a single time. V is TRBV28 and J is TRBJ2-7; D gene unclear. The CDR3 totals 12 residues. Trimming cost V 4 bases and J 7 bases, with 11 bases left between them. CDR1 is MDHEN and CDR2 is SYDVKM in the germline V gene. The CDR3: CASSSPFLEQYF. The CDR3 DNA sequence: TGTGCCAGCAGTTCCCCTTTTTTAGAGCAGTACTTC. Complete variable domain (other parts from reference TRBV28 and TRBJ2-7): DVKVTQSSRYLVKRTGEKVFLECVQDMDHENMFWYRQDPGLGLRLIYFSYDVKMKEKGDIPEGYSVSREKKERFSLILESASTNQTSMYLCASSSPFLEQYFGPGTRLTVT.

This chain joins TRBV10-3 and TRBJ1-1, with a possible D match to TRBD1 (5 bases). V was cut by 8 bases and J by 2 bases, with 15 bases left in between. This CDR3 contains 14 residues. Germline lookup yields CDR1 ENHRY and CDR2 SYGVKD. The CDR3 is CAIGWGRENTEAFF. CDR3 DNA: TGTGCCATCGGGTGGGGCAGAGAAAACACTGAAGCTTTCTTT.

The DNA for the CDR3 is TGTGCCAGCAGCCAACGGGATGAAAAACTGTTTTTT. Translated, it gives CASSQRDEKLFF. The chain couples TRBV6-5 to TRBJ1-4; the D is unclear. Trimming removed 6 bases at V and 6 bases at J, with 8 bases between. Germline CDR1 and CDR2: MNHEY and SVGAGI. CDR3 length: 12 amino acids.

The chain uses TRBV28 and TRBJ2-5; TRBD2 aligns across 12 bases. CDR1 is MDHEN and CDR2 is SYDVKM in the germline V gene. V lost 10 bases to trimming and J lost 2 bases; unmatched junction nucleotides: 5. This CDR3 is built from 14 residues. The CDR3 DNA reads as TGTGCCACCGGACTAGCGGGGATACAAGAGACCCAGTACTTC. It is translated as CATGLAGIQETQYF.

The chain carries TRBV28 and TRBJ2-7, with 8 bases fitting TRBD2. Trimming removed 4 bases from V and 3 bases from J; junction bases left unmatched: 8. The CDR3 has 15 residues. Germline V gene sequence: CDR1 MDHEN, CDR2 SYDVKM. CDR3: CASSSHGAGDYEQYF. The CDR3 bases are TGTGCCAGCAGTTCCCACGGAGCGGGAGACTACGAGCAGTACTTC.

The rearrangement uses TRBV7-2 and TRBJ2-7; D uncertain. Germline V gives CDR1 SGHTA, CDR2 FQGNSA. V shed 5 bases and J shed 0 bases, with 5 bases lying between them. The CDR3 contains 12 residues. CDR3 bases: TGTGCCAGCAGCATCACCTCCTACGAGCAGTACTTC. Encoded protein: CASSITSYEQYF. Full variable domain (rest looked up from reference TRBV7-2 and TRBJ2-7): GAGVSQSPSNKVTEKGKDVELRCDPISGHTALYWYRQSLGQGLEFLIYFQGNSAPDKSGLPSDRFSAERTGGSVSTLTIQRTQQEDSAVYLCASSITSYEQYFGPGTRLTVT.

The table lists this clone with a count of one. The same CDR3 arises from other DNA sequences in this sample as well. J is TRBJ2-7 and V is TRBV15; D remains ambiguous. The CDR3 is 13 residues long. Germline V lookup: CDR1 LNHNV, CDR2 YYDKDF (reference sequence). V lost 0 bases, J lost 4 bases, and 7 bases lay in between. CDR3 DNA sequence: TGTGCCACCAGCAGAGACCGAACTTACGAGCAGTACTTC. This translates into CATSRDRTYEQYF.

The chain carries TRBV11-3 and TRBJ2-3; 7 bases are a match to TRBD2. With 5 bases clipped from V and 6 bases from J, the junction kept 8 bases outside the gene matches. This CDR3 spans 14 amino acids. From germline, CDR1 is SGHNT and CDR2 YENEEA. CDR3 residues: CASSGGGVTDTQYF. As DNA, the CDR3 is TGTGCCAGCAGCGGGGGGGGAGTGACGGATACGCAGTATTTT.

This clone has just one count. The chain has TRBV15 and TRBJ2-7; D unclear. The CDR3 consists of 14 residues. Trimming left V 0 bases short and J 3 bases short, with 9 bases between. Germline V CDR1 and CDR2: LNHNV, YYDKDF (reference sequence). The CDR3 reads CATSREARLYEQYF. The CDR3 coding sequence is TGTGCCACCAGCAGAGAGGCACGGCTCTACGAGCAGTACTTC.

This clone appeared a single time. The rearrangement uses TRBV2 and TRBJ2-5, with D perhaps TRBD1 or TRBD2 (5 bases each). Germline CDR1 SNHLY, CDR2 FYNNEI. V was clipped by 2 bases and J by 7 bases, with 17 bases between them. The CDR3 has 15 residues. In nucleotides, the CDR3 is TGTGCCAGCAGTGAATGGGTCTATGGGGGTGGGACCCAGTACTTC. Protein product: CASSEWVYGGGTQYF.

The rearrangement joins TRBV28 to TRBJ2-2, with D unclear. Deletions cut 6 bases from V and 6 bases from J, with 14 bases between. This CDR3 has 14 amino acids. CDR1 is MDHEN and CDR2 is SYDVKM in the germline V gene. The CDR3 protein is CASRPGTGAGELFF. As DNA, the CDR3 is TGTGCCAGCAGGCCGGGCACTGGCGCCGGGGAGCTGTTTTTT.

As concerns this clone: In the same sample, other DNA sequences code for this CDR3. The CDR3 DNA follows: TGTGCCAGCAGTTTGGATAGGGGGGGAGAGACCCAGTACTTC. This sequence encodes CASSLDRGGETQYF. The chain has TRBV27 and TRBJ2-5; tentatively, D is TRBD2 (7 bases). Looked up from germline, CDR1 is MNHEY and CDR2 is SMNVEV (reference sequence). The CDR3 extends over 14 amino acids. Deletions cut 3 bases from V and 4 bases from J, with 12 bases between.